What follows is one T cell receptor (beta chain) and its context. This entry is derived from a study of blood T cell repertoires in COVID-19. Study details: From the United States, Italy and Spain came samples of acute and convalescent COVID-19.

Trimming cost V 6 bases and J 9 bases; bases outside gene matches: 8. This CDR3 comprises 13 residues. Germline V gene sequence: CDR1 SGHRS, CDR2 YFSETQ. Authors' analysis steps: From reference gene primer amplification, estimates of nucleated cell counts were derived. The assay was immunoSEQ multiplex PCR, and TCRdb's table has in-frame clones only and misses some. That table gives V, J and clone size, and the DNA gave D and trimming. The sample includes about 120,000 clones, about four fifths of them seen just once. V gene TRBV5-1 combines with J gene TRBJ2-1, with 8 bases matching TRBD2. The TCR was taken from a woman in her sixties or seventies with acute or convalescent COVID-19. Sequenced: peripheral blood. For the CDR3, the DNA is TGCGCCAGCACGGGACTAGTGGGTTCTGAGCAGTTCTTC. This codes for CASTGLVGSEQFF.